This entry is about one T cell receptor beta chain. In its sample, this clonotype was seen a few times. Its antigen specificity is not known. No base quality information exists; no much larger clone differs at one position. Trimming accounts for 6 bases at V and 6 bases at J, while the number of junction bases matched to no gene is 13. The CDR3 has 14 amino acids, counting the end cysteine and phenylalanine. Only the CDR3 part of the read is kept: 42 bases, read in frame from the first base. The germline V gene (reference sequence) yields DFQATT for CDR1 and SNEGSKA for CDR2. These data are taken from a study of patients and donors after allogeneic stem cell transplantation (dated by TCRdb to about 2020). Libraries were made using RT-PCR. The sequencer was a NextSeq 550. TCRdb reworked the public reads: Q25 trimming with fastp, MiXCR clone assembly, productive beta chains retained. Records with the same CDR3 protein are collapsed into one entry carrying the most frequent genes and DNA. A total of about a million distinct CDR3 sequences appear in this sample, approximately 18% of them only once. The ten largest make up 5% to 6.5% of the sample.

The rearranged chain carries TRBV20-1 and TRBJ1-1, and TRBD1 aligns with 7 junction nucleotides. The sample was blood, either unsorted or a sorted T cell fraction (not recorded which). The origin of this receptor is a human donor who was either an allogeneic HSCT recipient or a stem cell or donor lymphocyte infusion donor (not recorded which). It is not recorded whose cells these are; they may come from a transplant donor. The CDR3 loop reads CSAATDRESAEAFF. Here is the DNA: TGCAGTGCCGCGACTGACAGGGAGTCGGCTGAAGCTTTCTTT.